This T cell receptor (beta chain) derives from a study of blood T cell repertoires in COVID-19. The germline V gene encodes CDR1 LNHDA and CDR2 SQIVND (reference sequence). Trimming stripped 7 bases from V and 8 bases from J, with 12 bases between. CDR3 length equals 13 residues. Sequenced by immunoSEQ multiplex PCR; TCRdb stores in-frame clones only, minus some. The table has 250,000 or so clones, around four fifths seen once. This TCR derives from a woman aged 55-69 years with active or convalescent COVID-19. This chain uses TRBV19 with TRBJ1-6, with D possibly matching TRBD1 (5 bases). The sequenced sample was peripheral blood. The CDR3 DNA is TGTGCCAGTACCCCCGACAGATATTCACCCCTCCACTTT. Translating it yields CASTPDRYSPLHF.